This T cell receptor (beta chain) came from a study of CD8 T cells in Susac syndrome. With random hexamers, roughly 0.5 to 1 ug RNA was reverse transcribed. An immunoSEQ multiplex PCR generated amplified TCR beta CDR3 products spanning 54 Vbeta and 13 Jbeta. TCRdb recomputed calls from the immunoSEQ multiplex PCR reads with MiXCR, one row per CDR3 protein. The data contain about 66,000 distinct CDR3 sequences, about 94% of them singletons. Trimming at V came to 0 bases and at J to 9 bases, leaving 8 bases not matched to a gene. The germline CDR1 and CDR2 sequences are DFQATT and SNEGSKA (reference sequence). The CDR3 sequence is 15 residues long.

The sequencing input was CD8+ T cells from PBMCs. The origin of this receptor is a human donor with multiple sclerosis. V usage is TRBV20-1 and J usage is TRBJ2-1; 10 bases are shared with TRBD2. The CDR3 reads CSARDLSGGATEQFF. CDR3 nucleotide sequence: TGCAGTGCTAGAGATCTAAGCGGGGGGGCCACTGAGCAGTTCTTC.